This T cell receptor (beta chain) was recorded in a study of regulatory T cells in long-lasting Graves disease. This CDR3 is 15 amino acids long. CDR1 and CDR2 (germline): MNHEY, SMNVEV (reference sequence). V lost 1 base to trimming and J lost 8 bases, with 12 bases between them. Ten or more counts support this clonotype. Sample time point: newly diagnosed GD, antithyroid drugs for less than 3 months. Making the TCR library involved RNA that had been extracted from PBMCs. Combining iRepertoire HTBI primers with Arm-PCR of CDR3 regions, the authors built TCR beta libraries. TCRdb called the multiplex PCR reads again in MiXCR, with one record for every CDR3 protein. The sample lists more than 450,000 distinct CDR3 sequences; approximately 12% were seen once. The same sample was also studied in work on T cells in Graves' hyperthyroidism and ophthalmopathy.

The rearrangement links TRBV27 to TRBJ1-6; D is unclear. The clonotype originates from a woman in her twenties or thirties with Graves disease. This material consisted of peripheral blood mononuclear cells (PBMCs), taken at new diagnosis, from a patient treated with antithyroid drugs. The CDR3 protein is CASSLYGVGDSPLHF. The CDR3 region has the DNA TGTGCCAGCAGTTTATACGGAGTCGGCGATTCACCCCTCCACTTT.